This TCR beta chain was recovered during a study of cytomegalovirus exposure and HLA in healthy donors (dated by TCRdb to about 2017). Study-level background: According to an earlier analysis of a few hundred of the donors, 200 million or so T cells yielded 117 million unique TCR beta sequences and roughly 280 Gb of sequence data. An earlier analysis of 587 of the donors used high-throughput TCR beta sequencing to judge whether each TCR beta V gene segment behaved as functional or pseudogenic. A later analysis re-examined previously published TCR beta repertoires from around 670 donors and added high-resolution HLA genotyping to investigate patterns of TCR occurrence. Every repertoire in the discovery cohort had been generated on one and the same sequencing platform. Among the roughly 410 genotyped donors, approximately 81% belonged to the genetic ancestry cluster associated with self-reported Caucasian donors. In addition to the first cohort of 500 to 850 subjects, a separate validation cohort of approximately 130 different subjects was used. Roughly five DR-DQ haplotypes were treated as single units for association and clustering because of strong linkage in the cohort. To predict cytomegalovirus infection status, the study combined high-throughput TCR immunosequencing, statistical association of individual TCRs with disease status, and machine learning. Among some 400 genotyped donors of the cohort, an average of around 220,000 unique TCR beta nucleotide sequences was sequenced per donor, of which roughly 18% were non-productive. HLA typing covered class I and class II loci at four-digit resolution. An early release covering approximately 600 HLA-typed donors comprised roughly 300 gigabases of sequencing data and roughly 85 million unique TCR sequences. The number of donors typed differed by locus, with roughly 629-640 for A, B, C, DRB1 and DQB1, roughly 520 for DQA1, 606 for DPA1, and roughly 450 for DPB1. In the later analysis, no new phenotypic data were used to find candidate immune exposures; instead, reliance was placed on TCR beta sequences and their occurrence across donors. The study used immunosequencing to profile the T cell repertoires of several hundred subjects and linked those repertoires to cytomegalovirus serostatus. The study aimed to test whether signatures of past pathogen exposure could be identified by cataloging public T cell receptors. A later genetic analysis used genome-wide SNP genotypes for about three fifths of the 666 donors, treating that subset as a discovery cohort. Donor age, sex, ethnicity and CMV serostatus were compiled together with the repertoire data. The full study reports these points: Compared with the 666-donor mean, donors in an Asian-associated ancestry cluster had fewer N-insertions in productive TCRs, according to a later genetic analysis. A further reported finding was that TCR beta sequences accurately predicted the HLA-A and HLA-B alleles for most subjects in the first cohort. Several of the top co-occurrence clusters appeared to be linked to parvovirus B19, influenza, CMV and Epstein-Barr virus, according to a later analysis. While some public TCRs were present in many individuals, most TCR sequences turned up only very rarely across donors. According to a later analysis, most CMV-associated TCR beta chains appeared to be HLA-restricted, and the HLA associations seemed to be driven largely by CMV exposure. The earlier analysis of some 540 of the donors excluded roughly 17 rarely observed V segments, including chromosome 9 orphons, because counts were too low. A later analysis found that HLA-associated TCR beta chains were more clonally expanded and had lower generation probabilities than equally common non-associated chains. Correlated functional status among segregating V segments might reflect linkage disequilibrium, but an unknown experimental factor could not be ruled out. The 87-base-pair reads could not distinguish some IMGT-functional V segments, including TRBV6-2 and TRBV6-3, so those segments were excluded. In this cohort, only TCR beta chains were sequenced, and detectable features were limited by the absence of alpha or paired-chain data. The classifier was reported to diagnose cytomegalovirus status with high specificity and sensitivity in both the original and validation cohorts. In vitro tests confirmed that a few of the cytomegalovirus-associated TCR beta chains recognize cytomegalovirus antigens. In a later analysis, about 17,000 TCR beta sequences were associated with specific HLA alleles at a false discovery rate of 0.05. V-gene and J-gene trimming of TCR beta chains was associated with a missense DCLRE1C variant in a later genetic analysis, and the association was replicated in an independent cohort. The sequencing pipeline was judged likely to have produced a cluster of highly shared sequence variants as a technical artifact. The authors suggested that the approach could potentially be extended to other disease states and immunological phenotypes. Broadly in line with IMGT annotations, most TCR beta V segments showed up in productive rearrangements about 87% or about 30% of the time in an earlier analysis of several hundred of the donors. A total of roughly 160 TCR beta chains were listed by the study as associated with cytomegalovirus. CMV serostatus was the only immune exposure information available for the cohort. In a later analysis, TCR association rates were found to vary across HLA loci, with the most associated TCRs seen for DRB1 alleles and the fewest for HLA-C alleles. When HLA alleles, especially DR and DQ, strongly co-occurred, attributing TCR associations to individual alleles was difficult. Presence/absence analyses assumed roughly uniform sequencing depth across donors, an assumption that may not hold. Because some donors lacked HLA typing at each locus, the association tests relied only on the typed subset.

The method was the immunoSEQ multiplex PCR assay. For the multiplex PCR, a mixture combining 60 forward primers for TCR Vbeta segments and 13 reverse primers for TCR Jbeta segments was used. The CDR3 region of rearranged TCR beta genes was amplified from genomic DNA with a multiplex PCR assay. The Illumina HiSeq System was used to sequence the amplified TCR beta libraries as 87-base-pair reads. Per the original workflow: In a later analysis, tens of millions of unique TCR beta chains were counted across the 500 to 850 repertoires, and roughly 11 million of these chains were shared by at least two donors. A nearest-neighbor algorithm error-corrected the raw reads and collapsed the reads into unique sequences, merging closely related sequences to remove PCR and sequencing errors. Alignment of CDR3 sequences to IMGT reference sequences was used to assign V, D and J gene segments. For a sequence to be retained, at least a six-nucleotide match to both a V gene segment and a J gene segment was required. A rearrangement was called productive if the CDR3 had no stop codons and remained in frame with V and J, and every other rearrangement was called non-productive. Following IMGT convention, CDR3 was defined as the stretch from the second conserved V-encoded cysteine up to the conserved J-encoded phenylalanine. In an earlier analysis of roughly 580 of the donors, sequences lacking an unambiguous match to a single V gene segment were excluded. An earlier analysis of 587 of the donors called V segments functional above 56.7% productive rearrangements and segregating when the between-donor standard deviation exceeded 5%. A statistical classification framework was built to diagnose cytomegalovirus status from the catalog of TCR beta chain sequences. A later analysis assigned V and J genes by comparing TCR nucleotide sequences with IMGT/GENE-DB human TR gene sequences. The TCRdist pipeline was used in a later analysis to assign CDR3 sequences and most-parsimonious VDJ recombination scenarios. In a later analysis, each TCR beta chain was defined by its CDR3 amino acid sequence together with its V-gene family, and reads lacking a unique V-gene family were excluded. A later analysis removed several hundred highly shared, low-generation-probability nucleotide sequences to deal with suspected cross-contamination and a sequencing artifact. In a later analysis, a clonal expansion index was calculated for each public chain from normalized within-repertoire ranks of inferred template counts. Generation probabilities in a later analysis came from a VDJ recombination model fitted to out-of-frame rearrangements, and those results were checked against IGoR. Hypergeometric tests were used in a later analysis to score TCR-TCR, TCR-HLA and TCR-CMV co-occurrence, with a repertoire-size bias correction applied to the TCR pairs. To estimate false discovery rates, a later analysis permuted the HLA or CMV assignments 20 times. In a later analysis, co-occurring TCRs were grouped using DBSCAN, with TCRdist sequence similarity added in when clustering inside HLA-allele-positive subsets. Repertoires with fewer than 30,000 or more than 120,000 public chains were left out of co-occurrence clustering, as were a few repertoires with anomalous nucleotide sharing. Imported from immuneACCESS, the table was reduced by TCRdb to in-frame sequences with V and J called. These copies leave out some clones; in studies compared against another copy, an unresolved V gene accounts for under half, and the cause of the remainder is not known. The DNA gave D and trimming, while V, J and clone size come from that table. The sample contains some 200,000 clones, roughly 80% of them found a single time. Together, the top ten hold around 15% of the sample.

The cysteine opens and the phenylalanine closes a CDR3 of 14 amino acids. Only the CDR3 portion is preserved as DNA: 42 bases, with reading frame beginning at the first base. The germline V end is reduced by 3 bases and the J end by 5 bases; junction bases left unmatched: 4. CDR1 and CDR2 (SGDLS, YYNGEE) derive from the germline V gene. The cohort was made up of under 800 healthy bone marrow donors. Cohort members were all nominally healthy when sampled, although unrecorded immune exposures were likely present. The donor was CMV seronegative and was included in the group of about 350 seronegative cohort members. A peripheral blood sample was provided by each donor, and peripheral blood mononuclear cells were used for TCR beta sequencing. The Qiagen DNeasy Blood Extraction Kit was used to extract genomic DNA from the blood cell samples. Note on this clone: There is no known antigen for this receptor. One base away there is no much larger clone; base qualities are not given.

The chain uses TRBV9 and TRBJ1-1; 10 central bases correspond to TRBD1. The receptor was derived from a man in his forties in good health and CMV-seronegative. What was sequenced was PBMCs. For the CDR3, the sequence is CASSADRGLTEAFF. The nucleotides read TGTGCCAGCAGCGCCGACAGGGGGCTAACTGAAGCTTTCTTT.